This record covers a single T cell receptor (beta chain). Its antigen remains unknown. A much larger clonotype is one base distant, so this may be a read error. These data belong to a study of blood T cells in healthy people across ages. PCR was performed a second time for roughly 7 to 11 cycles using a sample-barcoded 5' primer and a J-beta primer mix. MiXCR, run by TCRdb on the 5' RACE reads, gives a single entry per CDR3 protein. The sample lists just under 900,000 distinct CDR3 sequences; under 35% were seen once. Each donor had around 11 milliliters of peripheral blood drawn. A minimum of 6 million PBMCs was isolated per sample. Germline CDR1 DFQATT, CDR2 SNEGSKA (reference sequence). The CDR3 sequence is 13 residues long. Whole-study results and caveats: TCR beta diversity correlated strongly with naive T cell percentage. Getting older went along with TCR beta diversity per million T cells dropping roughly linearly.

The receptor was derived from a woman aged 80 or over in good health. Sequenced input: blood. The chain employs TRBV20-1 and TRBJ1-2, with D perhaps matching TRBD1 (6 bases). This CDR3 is CSTRGGAGIVLTF. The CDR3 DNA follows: TGCAGTACTAGAGGGGGGGCAGGGATTGTTCTCACCTTC.